This T cell receptor beta chain was sequenced in a study of CD8 T cells in Susac syndrome. Diagnostic criteria for definite or probable disease, in their recently defined form, were met by the patients with Susac syndrome. Random hexamers were used to reverse transcribe about 0.45 to 1 ug of RNA. TCRdb re-called the immunoSEQ multiplex PCR reads through MiXCR, storing one row per CDR3 protein. The data contain 150,000 to 200,000 distinct CDR3 sequences, about 94% of them seen just once; the ten biggest clones take up around 0.1%. The germline V and J ends were trimmed by 0 bases and 3 bases, with 11 bases remaining between them. The germline gives CDR1 SQVTM, CDR2 ANQGSEA. The CDR3 spans 14 residues. Comment on this clonotype: Its antigen is not known.

Whole-study results and caveats: As the study acknowledged, the number of individuals in its TCR sequencing and HLA analysis was relatively small. The CD4+ T cell repertoires from Susac syndrome exhibited no clonal expansion.

The source of this sequence is a human donor with Susac syndrome. The sequenced material came from CD4+ T cells from PBMCs. The chain recombines TRBV29-1 with TRBJ1-1; TRBD1 might be the D (5 bases). In nucleotides, the CDR3 is TGCAGCGTTGAAGAAGTACAGGTCTACACTGAAGCTTTCTTT. Translation: CSVEEVQVYTEAFF. The variable domain in full, completed from reference TRBV29-1 and TRBJ1-1, reads SAVISQKPSRDICQRGTSLTIQCQVDSQVTMMFWYRQQPGQSLTLIATANQGSEATYESGFVIDKFPISRPNLTFSTLTVSNMSPEDSSIYLCSVEEVQVYTEAFFGQGTRLTVV.